A selection of T cell receptor beta chains follows, all from one sample in a study of post-analysis software for immune sequencing data. Each CDR3 protein gets one entry after TCRdb re-called the PCR reads with MiXCR. This sample has hundreds of thousands of distinct CDR3 sequences, with nearly 45% found just once. The sequencing sample was made of blood. The receptor source for this set is a girl between 5 and 17 years old with multiple sclerosis. Both conserved end residues are part of each CDR3. Each record gives: D gene, J gene, clone size, V gene, CDR3 protein, CDR3 DNA. A D gene is named only where the DNA matches it firmly. Some rows mark clone size as missing; the rest say once, few, many or name a class of expanded clone.

D gene: .
J gene: TRBJ1-6
clone size: .
V gene: TRBV20-1
CDR3 protein: CSASSRFNSPLHF
CDR3 DNA: TGCAGTGCTAGCTCCAGGTTTAACTCACCCCTCCACTTT

D gene: .
J gene: TRBJ2-3
clone size: .
V gene: TRBV4-1
CDR3 protein: CASSHPEQGGTDTQYF
CDR3 DNA: TGCGCCAGCAGCCATCCGGAGCAGGGTGGCACAGATACGCAGTATTTT

D gene: .
J gene: TRBJ1-1
clone size: .
V gene: TRBV7-3
CDR3 protein: CASSLGGTNTKAFF
CDR3 DNA: TGTGCCAGCAGCTTGGGGGGGACCAACACTAAAGCTTTCTTT

D gene: .
J gene: TRBJ2-7
clone size: .
V gene: TRBV19
CDR3 protein: CASSATANYEQYF
CDR3 DNA: TGTGCCAGTAGCGCTACTGCGAACTACGAGCAGTACTTC

D gene: TRBD2
J gene: TRBJ2-7
clone size: .
V gene: TRBV12-3/TRBV12-4
CDR3 protein: CASSPGLAGGPEILEQYF
CDR3 DNA: TGTGCCAGCAGTCCGGGACTAGCGGGAGGGCCTGAAATCCTCGAGCAGTACTTC

D gene: TRBD1
J gene: TRBJ2-7
clone size: .
V gene: TRBV6-2/TRBV6-3
CDR3 protein: CASSLYGQDYEQYF
CDR3 DNA: TGTGCCAGCAGTTTGTATGGACAGGACTACGAGCAGTACTTC

D gene: TRBD1
J gene: TRBJ2-7
clone size: once
V gene: TRBV12-3/TRBV12-4
CDR3 protein: CASSFNRGYEQYF
CDR3 DNA: TGTGCCAGCAGTTTTAACAGGGGCTACGAGCAGTATTTC

D gene: TRBD2
J gene: TRBJ2-1
clone size: .
V gene: TRBV29-1
CDR3 protein: CSVPSTSGRRYNEQFF
CDR3 DNA: TGCAGCGTTCCTTCGACTAGCGGGAGACGGTACAATGAGCAGTTCTTC

D gene: TRBD1
J gene: TRBJ2-7
clone size: .
V gene: TRBV9
CDR3 protein: CASSVSRDSSYEQYF
CDR3 DNA: TGTGCCAGCAGCGTGTCCCGGGACAGCTCCTACGAGCAGTACTTC

D gene: .
J gene: TRBJ1-2
clone size: .
V gene: TRBV7-8
CDR3 protein: CASSLEGPFYGYTF
CDR3 DNA: TGTGCCAGCAGCTTAGAGGGCCCCTTTTATGGCTACACCTTC

D gene: .
J gene: TRBJ2-7
clone size: .
V gene: TRBV5-1
CDR3 protein: CASSLRSSSGGEQYF
CDR3 DNA: TGCGCCAGCAGCTTGAGGTCGTCTAGTGGGGGCGAGCAGTACTTC

D gene: .
J gene: TRBJ1-1
clone size: .
V gene: TRBV4-1
CDR3 protein: CASSQGRVEFTEAFF
CDR3 DNA: TGCGCCAGCAGCCAAGGGAGGGTGGAGTTCACTGAAGCTTTCTTT

D gene: TRBD1
J gene: TRBJ1-6
clone size: .
V gene: TRBV12-3/TRBV12-4
CDR3 protein: CASSPVRGVLNSPLHF
CDR3 DNA: TGTGCCAGCAGCCCAGTCAGGGGGGTTTTGAATTCACCCCTCCACTTT

D gene: TRBD1
J gene: TRBJ2-5
clone size: .
V gene: TRBV6-5
CDR3 protein: CASSFTFGTAQETQYF
CDR3 DNA: TGTGCCAGCAGCTTTACCTTCGGGACAGCTCAAGAGACCCAGTACTTC

D gene: .
J gene: TRBJ2-1
clone size: .
V gene: TRBV3-1
CDR3 protein: CASSLRLMTNSDEQFF
CDR3 DNA: TGTGCCAGCAGCCTAAGACTGATGACGAACAGCGATGAGCAGTTCTTC

D gene: TRBD2
J gene: TRBJ2-1
clone size: .
V gene: TRBV18
CDR3 protein: CASSPQWTSLDNEQFF
CDR3 DNA: TGTGCCAGCTCACCACAATGGACTAGCCTGGACAATGAGCAGTTCTTC

D gene: TRBD2
J gene: TRBJ2-5
clone size: .
V gene: TRBV7-8
CDR3 protein: CASSLRAGDLQETQYF
CDR3 DNA: TGTGCCAGCAGCTTACGAGCGGGAGATCTGCAAGAGACCCAGTACTTC

D gene: TRBD1
J gene: TRBJ1-2
clone size: .
V gene: TRBV5-6
CDR3 protein: CASSLGQYGSGYTF
CDR3 DNA: TGTGCCAGCAGTTTGGGACAGTACGGTTCCGGCTACACCTTC

D gene: .
J gene: TRBJ2-7
clone size: .
V gene: TRBV5-1
CDR3 protein: CASSPESTTHYEQYF
CDR3 DNA: TGCGCCAGCAGCCCCGAGTCGACAACGCACTACGAGCAGTACTTC

D gene: .
J gene: TRBJ2-2
clone size: .
V gene: TRBV5-1
CDR3 protein: CASSLIPNTGELFF
CDR3 DNA: TGCGCCAGCAGCTTGATCCCGAACACCGGGGAGCTGTTTTTT

D gene: TRBD1
J gene: TRBJ2-5
clone size: .
V gene: TRBV6-2/TRBV6-3
CDR3 protein: CASSPPDRGGETQYF
CDR3 DNA: TGTGCCAGCAGTCCCCCGGACAGGGGGGGAGAGACCCAGTACTTC

D gene: TRBD2
J gene: TRBJ2-5
clone size: few
V gene: TRBV20-1
CDR3 protein: CSAKRTSGETQYF
CDR3 DNA: TGCAGTGCTAAAAGGACTAGCGGAGAGACCCAGTACTTC

D gene: TRBD2
J gene: TRBJ2-1
clone size: .
V gene: TRBV12-3/TRBV12-4
CDR3 protein: CASSLEAGVRAEQFF
CDR3 DNA: TGTGCCAGCAGTTTAGAAGCGGGAGTACGAGCTGAGCAGTTCTTC

D gene: .
J gene: TRBJ2-3
clone size: .
V gene: TRBV5-1
CDR3 protein: CASSLREKRSTDTQYF
CDR3 DNA: TGCGCCAGCAGCTTGAGGGAGAAGAGGAGCACAGATACGCAGTATTTT

D gene: TRBD2
J gene: TRBJ2-1
clone size: .
V gene: TRBV7-9
CDR3 protein: CASSLVGTSGNEQFF
CDR3 DNA: TGTGCCAGCAGCTTAGTCGGGACTAGCGGTAATGAGCAGTTCTTC

D gene: .
J gene: TRBJ1-1
clone size: few
V gene: TRBV29-1
CDR3 protein: CSVEGYTEAFF
CDR3 DNA: TGCAGCGTGGAGGGGTACACTGAAGCTTTCTTT

D gene: TRBD2
J gene: TRBJ2-7
clone size: .
V gene: TRBV30
CDR3 protein: CAWSPLMAGGYEQYF
CDR3 DNA: TGTGCCTGGAGTCCTCTTATGGCGGGAGGCTACGAGCAGTACTTC

D gene: .
J gene: TRBJ1-2
clone size: .
V gene: TRBV29-1
CDR3 protein: CSVQQGYGYTF
CDR3 DNA: TGCAGCGTCCAACAGGGCTATGGCTACACCTTC

D gene: TRBD2
J gene: TRBJ2-3
clone size: .
V gene: TRBV5-1
CDR3 protein: CASSLVAGDSTDTQYF
CDR3 DNA: TGCGCCAGCAGCTTGGTGGCGGGGGATAGCACAGATACGCAGTATTTT

D gene: TRBD2
J gene: TRBJ2-2
clone size: .
V gene: TRBV7-2
CDR3 protein: CASSLAGTSGTGELFF
CDR3 DNA: TGTGCCAGCAGCTTAGCCGGGACTAGTGGGACCGGGGAGCTGTTTTTT

D gene: .
J gene: TRBJ2-7
clone size: .
V gene: TRBV4-2
CDR3 protein: CASSQLWGSVTYEQYF
CDR3 DNA: TGTGCCAGCAGCCAACTCTGGGGCAGCGTAACCTACGAGCAGTACTTC

D gene: TRBD2
J gene: TRBJ2-5
clone size: few
V gene: TRBV3-1
CDR3 protein: CASSLGGGAETQYF
CDR3 DNA: TGTGCCAGCAGCCTCGGGGGGGGCGCAGAGACCCAGTACTTC

D gene: .
J gene: TRBJ2-5
clone size: .
V gene: TRBV10-1
CDR3 protein: CASSRGTSQETQYF
CDR3 DNA: TGCGCCAGCAGTCGCGGGACATCTCAAGAGACCCAGTACTTC

D gene: TRBD1
J gene: TRBJ1-2
clone size: few
V gene: TRBV12-3/TRBV12-4
CDR3 protein: CASSGLWQGAHGYTF
CDR3 DNA: TGTGCCAGCAGCGGACTGTGGCAGGGGGCGCACGGCTACACCTTC

D gene: .
J gene: TRBJ1-4
clone size: .
V gene: TRBV27
CDR3 protein: CASSLGTVQLSPCDATNEKLFF
CDR3 DNA: TGTGCCAGCAGTTTAGGGACTGTGCAACTAAGCCCCTGTGATGCAACTAATGAAAAACTGTTTTTT

D gene: TRBD2
J gene: TRBJ2-3
clone size: many
V gene: TRBV7-9
CDR3 protein: CASSHRDGRRTDTQYF
CDR3 DNA: TGTGCCAGCAGCCATCGAGACGGGAGGCGGACAGATACGCAGTATTTT

D gene: .
J gene: TRBJ2-6
clone size: few
V gene: TRBV28
CDR3 protein: CASSFHSGANVLTF
CDR3 DNA: TGTGCCAGCAGTTTTCACTCTGGGGCCAACGTCCTGACTTTC

D gene: .
J gene: TRBJ2-1
clone size: few
V gene: TRBV12-3/TRBV12-4
CDR3 protein: CASSGGLKYNEQFF
CDR3 DNA: TGTGCCAGCAGTGGGGGACTGAAATACAATGAGCAGTTCTTC

D gene: TRBD2
J gene: TRBJ2-1
clone size: .
V gene: TRBV7-2
CDR3 protein: CASSPQLVTSGRNEQFF
CDR3 DNA: TGTGCCAGCAGCCCTCAGCTCGTTACTAGCGGGAGAAATGAGCAGTTCTTC

D gene: .
J gene: TRBJ2-1
clone size: .
V gene: TRBV4-2
CDR3 protein: CASSQDLSNEQFF
CDR3 DNA: TGTGCCAGCAGCCAAGATCTGAGCAATGAGCAGTTCTTC

D gene: TRBD2
J gene: TRBJ2-1
clone size: .
V gene: TRBV6-6
CDR3 protein: CASSYSTSGRALDEQFF
CDR3 DNA: TGTGCCAGCAGTTACTCTACTAGCGGGAGGGCCCTCGATGAGCAGTTCTTC

D gene: .
J gene: TRBJ2-1
clone size: .
V gene: TRBV29-1
CDR3 protein: CNGLPAAYNEQFF
CDR3 DNA: TGCAACGGTTTACCCGCTGCTTACAATGAGCAGTTCTTC

D gene: .
J gene: TRBJ2-7
clone size: many
V gene: TRBV9
CDR3 protein: CASSVGTESSYEQYF
CDR3 DNA: TGTGCCAGCAGCGTGGGGACGGAAAGCTCCTACGAGCAGTACTTC

D gene: TRBD1
J gene: TRBJ2-5
clone size: .
V gene: TRBV5-1
CDR3 protein: CASSYAGTEKETQYF
CDR3 DNA: TGCGCCAGCAGCTATGCCGGGACAGAAAAAGAGACCCAGTACTTC

D gene: TRBD1
J gene: TRBJ1-2
clone size: .
V gene: TRBV12-3/TRBV12-4
CDR3 protein: CASSLEGALGYGYTF
CDR3 DNA: TGTGCCAGCAGTTTAGAGGGGGCGCTGGGCTATGGCTACACCTTC

D gene: .
J gene: TRBJ2-3
clone size: .
V gene: TRBV7-2
CDR3 protein: CASSFDRGPDTQYF
CDR3 DNA: TGTGCCAGCAGCTTTGATAGGGGCCCAGATACGCAGTATTTT

D gene: .
J gene: TRBJ2-5
clone size: .
V gene: TRBV20-1
CDR3 protein: CSARRGQETQYF
CDR3 DNA: TGCAGTGCCCGACGCGGGCAAGAGACCCAGTACTTC

D gene: .
J gene: TRBJ2-5
clone size: .
V gene: TRBV28
CDR3 protein: CASMGRPKETQYF
CDR3 DNA: TGTGCCAGCATGGGGCGTCCTAAAGAGACCCAGTACTTC

D gene: TRBD1
J gene: TRBJ2-1
clone size: .
V gene: TRBV10-1
CDR3 protein: CASSGAGQGGSYNEQFF
CDR3 DNA: TGCGCCAGCAGTGGTGCCGGACAGGGGGGCTCCTACAATGAGCAGTTCTTC

D gene: TRBD2
J gene: TRBJ2-7
clone size: .
V gene: TRBV20-1
CDR3 protein: CSARIVGGPYEQYF
CDR3 DNA: TGCAGTGCTAGAATTGTGGGAGGGCCGTACGAGCAGTACTTC

D gene: TRBD1
J gene: TRBJ2-5
clone size: few
V gene: TRBV6-5
CDR3 protein: CASSYSFSSDRGQEETQYF
CDR3 DNA: TGTGCCAGCAGTTACTCTTTTTCCTCGGACAGGGGGCAGGAGGAGACCCAGTACTTC

D gene: .
J gene: TRBJ2-7
clone size: few
V gene: TRBV27
CDR3 protein: CASSLSSDGYEQYF
CDR3 DNA: TGTGCCAGCAGTTTATCCTCCGACGGATACGAGCAGTACTTC

D gene: TRBD1
J gene: TRBJ1-4
clone size: .
V gene: TRBV20-1
CDR3 protein: CSARGDRGANEKLFF
CDR3 DNA: TGCAGTGCTAGGGGGGACAGGGGGGCTAATGAAAAACTGTTTTTT

D gene: .
J gene: TRBJ1-1
clone size: .
V gene: TRBV12-3/TRBV12-4
CDR3 protein: CASSSRWNTEAFF
CDR3 DNA: TGTGCCAGCAGTTCTAGATGGAACACTGAAGCTTTCTTT